The clone carrying this TCR beta chain was picked up many times. Its matching antigen is unknown. V shed 5 bases and J 5 bases; nucleotides not matched to a gene: 10. Per the germline V gene, CDR1 is ENHRY and CDR2 is SYGVKD. This CDR3 is 15 amino acids long. Documented time point: pre-sensitization, week 0. Regarding treatment: therapeutic diphenylcyclopropenone sensitization with weekly scalp DPC. This record comes from a study of human T cells and chemical hapten exposure. Study-wide results and limits: Healthy individuals' immune responses may differ from those of donors, who had alopecia. Higher patch test scores went with higher counts of PT1 expanded TCRs.

Original handling: Samples ranged from about 23,224 to 690,600 TCRs, with a median of roughly 93,000. A single record per CDR3 protein comes from TCRdb applying MiXCR to the RACE reads. The V and J calls, along with clone size, are taken from TCRdb and not from the paper's own processing. The profile shows around 300,000 distinct CDR3 sequences, 4.5% to 7% of them singletons. This sequence joins TRBV10-3 and TRBJ2-7, with 9 bases that match TRBD1. Sequenced here: whole blood, sampled in connection with sensitization to the hapten diphenylcyclopropenone (DPC). The TCR originated in a woman between 18 and 29 years old with alopecia areata. Some clones in this sample may be carry-over from other donors' samples. CDR3 in amino acids: CAISIGTGNRDEQYF. The CDR3 DNA sequence: TGTGCCATCAGTATAGGGACAGGGAATCGGGACGAGCAGTACTTC.